One T cell receptor beta chain is described in this entry. What antigen it recognizes has not been identified. No much larger clonotype is one base removed from it; base qualities were not supplied. This entry is derived from a study of cytomegalovirus exposure and HLA in healthy donors (dated by TCRdb to 2017 to 2019). The study in broad terms: According to an earlier analysis of 587 of the donors, 150 million to 200 million T cells yielded approximately 120 million unique TCR beta sequences and approximately 300 Gb of sequence data. An early release covering about 600 HLA-typed donors comprised approximately 300 gigabases of sequencing data and tens of millions of unique TCR sequences. The genetic ancestry cluster associated with self-reported Caucasian donors included approximately 85% of the roughly 400 genotyped donors. The study aimed to test whether signatures of past pathogen exposure could be identified by cataloging public T cell receptors. The study profiled the T cell repertoires of under 850 subjects by immunosequencing and related them to cytomegalovirus serostatus. Besides the first cohort of 666 subjects, a separate validation cohort made up of about 120 different subjects was used. The study combined high-throughput TCR immunosequencing, statistical association of individual TCRs with disease status, and machine learning to predict cytomegalovirus infection status. A later analysis re-examined previously published TCR beta repertoires from roughly 720 donors and added high-resolution HLA genotyping to investigate patterns of TCR occurrence. The later analysis used no new phenotypic data to find candidate immune exposures, relying instead on TCR beta sequences and their occurrence across donors. To decide whether each TCR beta V gene segment behaved as functional or pseudogenic, an earlier analysis of approximately 620 of the donors relied on high-throughput TCR beta sequencing. Donor age, sex, ethnicity and CMV serostatus were collected together with the repertoire data. Genome-wide SNP genotypes for about 60% of the roughly 670 donors were used in a later genetic analysis, which treated that subset as a discovery cohort. All discovery cohort repertoires had been generated on a single sequencing platform. Class I and class II HLA loci were covered by the typing at four-digit resolution. Typing coverage varied by locus: 629-630 donors for A, B, C, DRB1 and DQB1; 522 for DQA1; some 610 for DPA1; 450 to 480 for DPB1. Roughly 5 DR-DQ haplotypes were handled as single units for association and clustering, since linkage in the cohort was strong. Across under 500 genotyped donors of the cohort, an average of about 220,000 unique TCR beta nucleotide sequences per donor were sequenced, and roughly 20% of those sequences were non-productive.

The cohort consisted of 600 to 750 healthy bone marrow donors. Cohort members were all nominally healthy when sampled, although unrecorded immune exposures were likely present. The donor tested CMV seropositive and was one of the 289 seropositive cohort members. A peripheral blood sample was collected from each donor, and TCR beta sequencing was performed on peripheral blood mononuclear cells. The Qiagen DNeasy Blood Extraction Kit was used to extract genomic DNA from the blood cell samples. The method behind the library was the immunoSEQ multiplex PCR assay. A mixture of 60 forward primers for TCR Vbeta segments and 13 reverse primers for TCR Jbeta segments was used in the multiplex PCR. Amplification of the CDR3 region of rearranged TCR beta genes was performed with a multiplex PCR assay on genomic DNA. The Illumina HiSeq System was used to sequence the amplified TCR beta libraries as 87-base-pair reads. The source study handled its data this way. A later analysis tallied 75 million to 95 million unique TCR beta chains across the 700 or so repertoires, and around 12 million of those chains were shared by two or more donors. Raw reads were error-corrected and collapsed into unique sequences by a nearest-neighbor algorithm in which closely related sequences were merged to remove PCR and sequencing errors. CDR3 sequences were aligned to IMGT reference sequences to assign V, D and J gene segments. Each retained sequence needed at least a six-nucleotide match to both a V gene segment and a J gene segment. A rearrangement was called productive if the CDR3 had no stop codons and remained in frame with V and J, and every other rearrangement was called non-productive. CDR3 was defined by IMGT convention, running from the second conserved V-encoded cysteine to the conserved J-encoded phenylalanine. The earlier analysis of about 640 of the donors excluded any sequence lacking an unambiguous match to a single V gene segment. An earlier analysis of 587 of the donors classified V segments as functional when productive rearrangements were above 56.7% and as segregating when the standard deviation between donors was above 5%. A statistical classification framework was built to diagnose cytomegalovirus status from the catalog of TCR beta chain sequences. V and J gene assignment, in a later analysis, came from comparing TCR nucleotide sequences with IMGT/GENE-DB human TR gene sequences. The TCRdist pipeline was used in a later analysis to assign CDR3 sequences and most-parsimonious VDJ recombination scenarios. In a later analysis, every TCR beta chain was defined by the combination of its CDR3 amino acid sequence and its V-gene family, and reads without a unique V-gene family were dropped. As a way to deal with suspected cross-contamination and a sequencing artifact, a later analysis dropped under 600 nucleotide sequences that were highly shared and had low generation probability. In a later analysis, a clonal expansion index was calculated for each public chain from normalized within-repertoire ranks of inferred template counts. A later analysis computed generation probabilities with a VDJ recombination model fitted to out-of-frame rearrangements, and checked the results against IGoR. In a later analysis, hypergeometric tests were used to score TCR-TCR, TCR-HLA and TCR-CMV co-occurrence, with a repertoire-size bias correction applied to TCR pairs. A later analysis estimated false discovery rates by permuting HLA or CMV assignments 20 times. In a later analysis, co-occurring TCRs were grouped using DBSCAN, with TCRdist sequence similarity added in when clustering inside HLA-allele-positive subsets. Co-occurrence clustering excluded repertoires with fewer than 30,000 or more than 120,000 public chains, plus five with anomalous nucleotide sharing. As stored in TCRdb, this immuneACCESS dataset retains in-frame rearrangements with V and J assigned. A fraction of the clones does not appear; measured against another copy, unresolved V genes explain less than half of the discrepancy, and the remainder lacks a known reason. V and J calls and clone size are given by that table; D and trimming were obtained from the DNA. Present in this sample are 120,000 or so clones, approximately 74% of which were seen just once. The ten top clones hold more than 3.5% of the sample.

Per the germline V gene, SGHTA is the CDR1 and FQGNSA is the CDR2. Spanning cysteine to phenylalanine, the CDR3 consists of 14 amino acids. Only the CDR3 part of the read is kept: 42 bases, read in frame from the first base. Relative to germline, V is 5 bases shorter and J is 7 bases shorter, with 17 bases between their ends. Study-level results and caveats: Linkage disequilibrium might explain the correlated functional status among segregating V segments, but an unknown experimental factor could not be ruled out. The sequencing pipeline was judged likely to have produced a cluster of highly shared sequence variants as a technical artifact. In a later analysis, 15,000 to 20,000 TCR beta sequences were associated with specific HLA alleles at a false discovery rate of 0.05. Sequencing depth was assumed to be roughly uniform across donors in the presence/absence analyses, though that assumption may not hold. Strong co-occurrence of HLA alleles, especially DR and DQ, made assigning TCR associations to individual alleles difficult. Around 16 rarely observed V segments, including chromosome 9 orphons, were excluded from the earlier analysis of a few hundred of the donors because counts were too low. The 87-base-pair reads could not distinguish some IMGT-functional V segments, including TRBV6-2 and TRBV6-3, so those segments were excluded. According to a later analysis, parvovirus B19, influenza, CMV and Epstein-Barr virus appeared linked to several top co-occurrence clusters. In a later analysis, HLA-associated TCR beta chains showed more clonal expansion and lower generation probabilities than non-associated chains that were equally common. The only immune exposure information available for the cohort was CMV serostatus. A further reported finding was that TCR beta sequences accurately predicted the HLA-A and HLA-B alleles for most subjects in the first cohort. Cytomegalovirus status was reported to be diagnosed by the classifier with high specificity and sensitivity in both the original and validation cohorts. Because some donors lacked HLA typing at each locus, the association tests relied only on the typed subset. It was suggested by the authors that the approach could potentially be generalized to other disease states and immunological phenotypes. In the study, around 150 TCR beta chains were listed as associated with cytomegalovirus. A later genetic analysis reported fewer N-insertions in productive TCRs among donors in an Asian-associated ancestry cluster than the roughly 720-donor mean. Across donors, most TCR sequences were observed very rarely, whereas some public TCRs were present in many individuals. The cohort was sequenced for TCR beta chains only, and without alpha or paired-chain data the features that could be detected were limited. In a later analysis, most CMV-associated TCR beta chains were found to appear HLA-restricted, with HLA associations seemingly driven largely by CMV exposure. V-gene and J-gene trimming of TCR beta chains was associated with a missense DCLRE1C variant in a later genetic analysis, and the association was replicated in an independent cohort. A later analysis found that TCR association rates varied across HLA loci, with DRB1 alleles showing the most associated TCRs and HLA-C alleles the fewest. An earlier analysis of approximately 600 of the donors showed that most TCR beta V segments appeared in productive rearrangements either about 87% or about 30% of the time, which broadly matched IMGT annotations. In vitro tests confirmed that three of the cytomegalovirus-associated TCR beta chains recognize cytomegalovirus antigens.

The V and J genes are TRBV7-2 and TRBJ1-1; the D gene assignment is ambiguous. The specimen sequenced was PBMCs. This TCR came from a man aged 35 to 55 in good health and CMV-seropositive. The CDR3 here reads CASSHVTAVGEAFF. The DNA sequence follows: TGTGCCAGCAGCCACGTAACAGCGGTCGGTGAAGCTTTCTTT.